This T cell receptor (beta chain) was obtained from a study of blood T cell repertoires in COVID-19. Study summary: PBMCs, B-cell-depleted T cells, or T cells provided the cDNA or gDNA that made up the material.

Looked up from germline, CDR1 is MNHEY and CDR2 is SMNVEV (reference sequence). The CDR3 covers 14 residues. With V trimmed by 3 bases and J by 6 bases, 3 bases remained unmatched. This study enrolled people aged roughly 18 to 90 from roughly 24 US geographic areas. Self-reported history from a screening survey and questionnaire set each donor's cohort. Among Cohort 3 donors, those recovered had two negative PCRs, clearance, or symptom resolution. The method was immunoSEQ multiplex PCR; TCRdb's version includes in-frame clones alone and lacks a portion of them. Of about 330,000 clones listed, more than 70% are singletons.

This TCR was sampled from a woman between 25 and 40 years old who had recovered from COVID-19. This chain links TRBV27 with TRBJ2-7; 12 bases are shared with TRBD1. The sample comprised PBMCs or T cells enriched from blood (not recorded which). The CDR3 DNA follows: TGTGCCAGCAGTTTGGGACAGGGGGCATCCGAGCAGTACTTC. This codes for CASSLGQGASEQYF.